The 7 T cell receptor beta chains reported below all come from one sample, sequenced in a study of T-cell memory formation after mild COVID-19. Each CDR3 protein is one row after TCRdb ran MiXCR on the 5' RACE reads. The repertoire consists of under 550,000 distinct CDR3 sequences, with 18% occurring once and the leading ten covering roughly an eighth. The sample consisted of PBMCs or a T cell subset sorted from them (not recorded which). These receptors were taken from an adult woman who had mild COVID-19 (a few samples of this study predate the infection). Cell type and time point are not known.

The genes are TRBV20-1 and TRBJ2-1, with TRBD2 matching 12 bases. The CDR3 length is 15 residues. CDR1 DFQATT and CDR2 SNEGSKA come from the germline V gene (reference sequence). Trimming at V came to 6 bases and at J to 4 bases, leaving 7 bases not matched to a gene. The CDR3 loop is CSATGTSGPYNEQFF. In DNA form, the CDR3 reads TGCAGTGCGACCGGGACTAGCGGGCCGTACAATGAGCAGTTCTTC.

This clonotype has at least ten counts. The V gene is TRBV12-3 or TRBV12-4, the J gene TRBJ1-1; D ambiguous. The germline V and J ends were trimmed by 5 bases and 0 bases, with 22 bases remaining between them. CDR3 length: 18 amino acids. In DNA, the CDR3 is TGTGCCAGCAGTCCCCCCCAGGCAGTCCTGCTTATGAACACTGAAGCTTTCTTT. It codes for CASSPPQAVLLMNTEAFF.

The table lists this clonotype with many counts. V usage is TRBV27 and J usage is TRBJ2-2; TRBD2 matches at 7 bases. Germline V gene data show CDR1 as MNHEY and CDR2 as SMNVEV (reference sequence). Trimming at V came to 6 bases and at J to 4 bases, leaving 8 bases not matched to a gene. The CDR3 extends over 15 amino acids. The CDR3 DNA is TGTGCCAGCAGGGGGGGAGGGCCGCGCACCGGGGAGCTGTTTTTT. This encodes CASRGGGPRTGELFF.

The chain recombines TRBV12-3 or TRBV12-4 with TRBJ2-2; D possibly matches TRBD1 or TRBD2 (6 bases each). The CDR3 runs to 15 residues. V was clipped by 6 bases and J by 7 bases, with 18 bases between them. The CDR3 coding sequence is TGTGCCAGCAGAGCTAGGGGGGCCGCGGTCGGGGAGCTGTTTTTT. Translating it yields CASRARGAAVGELFF.

This chain uses TRBV4-2 with TRBJ2-6, with D possibly being TRBD1 (6 bases). Deletions cut 0 bases from V and 4 bases from J, with 10 bases between. This CDR3 has 16 amino acids. In germline, CDR1 is LGHNA, CDR2 YNFKEQ. The DNA of the CDR3 is TGTGCCAGCAGCCAAGAAGCAGGGGACGGGGCCAACGTCCTGACTTTC. Its translation is CASSQEAGDGANVLTF.

The chain recombines TRBV6-5 with TRBJ2-7; TRBD2 matches 7 bases. Per the germline V gene, CDR1 is MNHEY and CDR2 is SVGAGI. After removal of 3 bases from V and 0 bases from J, the junction contained 11 bases not matched to a gene. The CDR3 runs 17 residues. CDR3 nucleotides: TGTGCCAGCAGTTATAGAATAGCGGGCAGAGACTCCTACGAGCAGTACTTC. This codes for CASSYRIAGRDSYEQYF.

This clonotype has only a few counts. The chain couples TRBV12-3 or TRBV12-4 to TRBJ1-2; D is perhaps TRBD1 (6 bases). The V gene lost 5 bases and the J gene lost 2 bases, with 15 bases spanning the gap. This CDR3 spans 15 amino acids. Here the CDR3 DNA reads TGTGCCAGCAGTCAAGCCTCGACAGGCAACTATGGCTACACCTTC. The encoded protein is CASSQASTGNYGYTF.